This is a list of T cell receptor beta chains from one sample in a study of blood T cell repertoires in COVID-19. The repertoire was sequenced with immunoSEQ multiplex PCR; TCRdb's copy has only in-frame clones and lacks some. The sample has about 220,000 clones, approximately 86% seen once. The specimen was peripheral blood. Source of these receptors: a woman between 25 and 40 years old who had recovered from COVID-19. Each CDR3 is given with its conserved first and last residue. Each record gives: D gene, V gene, J gene, clone size, CDR3 protein, CDR3 DNA. D genes are given only for firm matches. Clone size appears in some rows only: once, few, many, or a class for an expanded clone.

>.|TRBV12-5|TRBJ2-7|.
CASGLVLGSSGQAQLSYEQYF
TGTGCTAGTGGTTTGGTACTGGGATCCTCAGGGCAAGCCCAACTTTCCTACGAGCAGTACTTC
>TRBD2|TRBV2|TRBJ2-5|.
CASRGFLAGGRETQYF
TGTGCCAGCAGGGGATTTCTAGCGGGGGGGCGAGAGACCCAGTACTTC
>TRBD2|TRBV2|TRBJ2-1|.
CASRLTSGGLSSYNEQFF
TGTGCCAGCAGACTGACTAGCGGGGGCCTCTCCTCCTACAATGAGCAGTTCTTC
>TRBD2|TRBV6-2/TRBV6-3|TRBJ2-1|.
CASSLSGVGNEQFF
TGTGCCAGCAGCTTAAGCGGGGTGGGGAATGAGCAGTTCTTC
>.|TRBV5-1|TRBJ2-1|.
CASSINSEQFF
TGCGCCAGCAGCATTAACAGTGAGCAGTTCTTC
>.|TRBV10-1|TRBJ2-3|once
CATQGDSTDTQYF
TGCGCCACCCAAGGGGATAGCACAGATACGCAGTATTTT
>.|TRBV10-3|TRBJ1-1|once
CAISESTGNTEAFF
TGTGCCATCAGTGAGTCGACGGGGAACACTGAAGCTTTCTTT
>.|TRBV2|TRBJ1-1|.
CASSGRSNEAFF
TGTGCCAGCAGTGGGAGATCAAATGAAGCTTTCTTT
>.|TRBV2|TRBJ2-5|.
CASSSSGTGNPWRETQYF
TGTGCCAGCAGCTCTTCGGGTACAGGGAATCCGTGGCGAGAGACCCAGTACTTC
>TRBD1|TRBV19|TRBJ2-7|.
CASSISPQGSYEQYF
TGTGCCAGTAGTATAAGCCCACAGGGGTCCTACGAGCAGTACTTC
>.|TRBV5-1|TRBJ2-7|few
CASSWDNKVYEQYF
TGCGCCAGCAGCTGGGACAATAAGGTCTACGAGCAGTACTTC